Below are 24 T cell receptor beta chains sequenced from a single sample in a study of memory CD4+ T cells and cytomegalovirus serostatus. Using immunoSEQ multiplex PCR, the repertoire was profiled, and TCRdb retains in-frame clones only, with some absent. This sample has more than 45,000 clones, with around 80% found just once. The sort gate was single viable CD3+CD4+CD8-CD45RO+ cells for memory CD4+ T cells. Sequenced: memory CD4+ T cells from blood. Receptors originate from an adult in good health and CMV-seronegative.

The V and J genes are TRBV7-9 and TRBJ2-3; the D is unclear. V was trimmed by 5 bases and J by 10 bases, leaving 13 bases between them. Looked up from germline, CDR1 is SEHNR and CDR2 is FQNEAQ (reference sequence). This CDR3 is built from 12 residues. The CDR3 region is CASSHSGVAQYF. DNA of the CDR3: TGTGCCAGCAGCCATAGTGGGGTGGCGCAGTATTTT.

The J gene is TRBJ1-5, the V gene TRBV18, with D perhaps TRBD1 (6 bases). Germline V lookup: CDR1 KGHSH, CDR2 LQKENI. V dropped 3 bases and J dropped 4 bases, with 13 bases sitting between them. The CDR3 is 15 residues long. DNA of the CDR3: TGTGCCAGCTCACCCTCGCACCAGGGGAATCAGCCCCAGCATTTT. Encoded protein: CASSPSHQGNQPQHF.

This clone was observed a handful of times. CDR3 DNA sequence: TGTGCCTGGAGAACAGGCCCGAACACTGAAGCTTTCTTT. Its translation: CAWRTGPNTEAFF. The chain uses TRBV30 and TRBJ1-1; maybe TRBD1 (5 bases). CDR3 size: 13 residues. The germline gives CDR1 GTSNPN, CDR2 SVGIG (reference sequence). The ends were cut back, 3 bases at V and 1 base at J, with 9 bases in the middle.

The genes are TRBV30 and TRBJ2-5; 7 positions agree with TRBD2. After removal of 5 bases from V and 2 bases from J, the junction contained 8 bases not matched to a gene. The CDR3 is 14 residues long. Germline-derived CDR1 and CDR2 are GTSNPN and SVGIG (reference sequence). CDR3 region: CAWSRNGRQETQYF. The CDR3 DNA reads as TGTGCCTGGTCGAGGAACGGGAGGCAAGAGACCCAGTACTTC.

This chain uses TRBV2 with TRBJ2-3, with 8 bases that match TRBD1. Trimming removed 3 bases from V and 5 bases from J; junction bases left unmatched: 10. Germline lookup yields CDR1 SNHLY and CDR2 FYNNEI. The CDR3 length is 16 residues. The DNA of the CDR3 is TGTGCCAGCAGTGATAGTTCGGCAGGGGGCATAGATACGCAGTATTTT. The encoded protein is CASSDSSAGGIDTQYF.

CDR3 sequence: CASSLTRSQPQHF. The CDR3, as DNA: TGTGCCAGCAGTTTAACAAGGAGTCAGCCCCAGCATTTT. This chain joins TRBV27 and TRBJ1-5; no firm D call. Germline V gene data show CDR1 as MNHEY and CDR2 as SMNVEV (reference sequence). V was trimmed by 2 bases and J by 6 bases, leaving 8 bases between them. There are 13 residues in the CDR3.

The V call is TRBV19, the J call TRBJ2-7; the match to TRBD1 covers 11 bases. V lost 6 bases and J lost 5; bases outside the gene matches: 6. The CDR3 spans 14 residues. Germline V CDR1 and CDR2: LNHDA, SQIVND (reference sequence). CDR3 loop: CASRGQGASNEQYF. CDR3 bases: TGTGCCAGTAGAGGACAGGGGGCGTCAAACGAGCAGTACTTC.

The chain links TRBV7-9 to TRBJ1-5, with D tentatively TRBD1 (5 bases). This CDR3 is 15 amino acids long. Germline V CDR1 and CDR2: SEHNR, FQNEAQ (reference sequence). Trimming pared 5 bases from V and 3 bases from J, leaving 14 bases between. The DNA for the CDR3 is TGTGCCAGCAGCAAGGACGGGGGGAACAATCAGCCCCAGCATTTT. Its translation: CASSKDGGNNQPQHF.

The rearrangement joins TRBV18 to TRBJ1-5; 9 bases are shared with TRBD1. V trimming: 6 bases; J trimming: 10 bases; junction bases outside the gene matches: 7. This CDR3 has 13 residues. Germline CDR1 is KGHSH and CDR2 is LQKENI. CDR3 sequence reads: CASSGTGNKPQHF. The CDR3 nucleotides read TGTGCCAGCTCCGGGACAGGGAACAAACCCCAGCATTTT.

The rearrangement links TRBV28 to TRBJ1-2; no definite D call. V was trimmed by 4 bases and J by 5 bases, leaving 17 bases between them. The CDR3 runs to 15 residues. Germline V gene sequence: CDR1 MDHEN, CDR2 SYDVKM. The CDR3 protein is CASSSLSALSYGYTF. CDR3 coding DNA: TGTGCCAGCAGTTCCCTTTCGGCGCTGTCTTATGGCTACACCTTC.

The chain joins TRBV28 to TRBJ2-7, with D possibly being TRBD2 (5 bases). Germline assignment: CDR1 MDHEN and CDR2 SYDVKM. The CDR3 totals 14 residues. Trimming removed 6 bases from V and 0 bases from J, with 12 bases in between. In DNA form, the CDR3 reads TGTGCCAGCAGCGGAGACTACGGCTCCTACGAGCAGTACTTC. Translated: CASSGDYGSYEQYF.

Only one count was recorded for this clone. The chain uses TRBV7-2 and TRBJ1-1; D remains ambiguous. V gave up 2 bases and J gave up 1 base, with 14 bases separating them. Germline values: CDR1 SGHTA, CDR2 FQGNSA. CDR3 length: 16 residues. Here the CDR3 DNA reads TGTGCCAGCAGCTTAATCACCGCTTTACCGAACACTGAAGCTTTCTTT. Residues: CASSLITALPNTEAFF.

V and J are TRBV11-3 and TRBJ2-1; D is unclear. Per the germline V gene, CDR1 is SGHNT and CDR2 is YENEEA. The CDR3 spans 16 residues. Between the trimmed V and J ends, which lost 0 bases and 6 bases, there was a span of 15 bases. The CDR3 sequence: CASSLDRAVKGNEQFF. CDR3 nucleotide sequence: TGTGCCAGCAGCTTAGATCGGGCGGTTAAGGGCAATGAGCAGTTCTTC. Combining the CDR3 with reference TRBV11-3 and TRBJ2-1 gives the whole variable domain EAGVVQSPRYKIIEKKQPVAFWCNPISGHNTLYWYLQNLGQGPELLIRYENEEAVDDSQLPKDRFSAERLKGVDSTLKIQPAELGDSAVYLCASSLDRAVKGNEQFFGPGTRLTVL.

Here the CDR3 DNA reads TGTGCCAGCTCACCATTAGGACTAGCGGGAGGGCGGCGCACCGGGGAGCTGTTTTTT. The encoded protein is CASSPLGLAGGRRTGELFF. This chain joins TRBV18 and TRBJ2-2; 15 bases align to TRBD2. After removal of 2 bases from V and 4 bases from J, the junction contained 8 bases not matched to a gene. The CDR3 sequence is 19 residues long. The germline V gene has CDR1 KGHSH and CDR2 LQKENI.

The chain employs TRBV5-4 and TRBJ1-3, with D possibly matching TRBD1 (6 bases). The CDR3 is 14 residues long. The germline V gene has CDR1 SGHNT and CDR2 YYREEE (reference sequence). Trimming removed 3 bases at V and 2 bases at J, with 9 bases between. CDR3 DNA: TGTGCCAGCAGCTCTAACAGGGCTGGAAACACCATATATTTT. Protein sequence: CASSSNRAGNTIYF.

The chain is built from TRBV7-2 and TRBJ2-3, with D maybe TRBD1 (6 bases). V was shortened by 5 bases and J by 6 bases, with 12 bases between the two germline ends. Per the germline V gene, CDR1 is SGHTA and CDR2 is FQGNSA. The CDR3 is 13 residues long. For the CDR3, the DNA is TGTGCCAGCAGCCAATCGCAGGGGGATACGCAGTATTTT. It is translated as CASSQSQGDTQYF.

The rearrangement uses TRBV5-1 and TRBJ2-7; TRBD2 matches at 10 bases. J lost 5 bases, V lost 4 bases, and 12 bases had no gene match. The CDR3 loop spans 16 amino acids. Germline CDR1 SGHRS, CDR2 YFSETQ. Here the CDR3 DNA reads TGCGCCAGCAGCCTCCCCGGGGCTAGCGGGAGTGACGAGCAGTACTTC. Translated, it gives CASSLPGASGSDEQYF. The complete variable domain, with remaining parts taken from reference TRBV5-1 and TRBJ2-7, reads KAGVTQTPRYLIKTRGQQVTLSCSPISGHRSVSWYQQTPGQGLQFLFEYFSETQRNKGNFPGRFSGRQFSNSRSEMNVSTLELGDSALYLCASSLPGASGSDEQYFGPGTRLTVT.

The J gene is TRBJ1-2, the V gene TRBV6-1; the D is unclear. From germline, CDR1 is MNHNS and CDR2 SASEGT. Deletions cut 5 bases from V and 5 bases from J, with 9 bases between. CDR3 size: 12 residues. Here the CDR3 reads CASSPYLYGYTF. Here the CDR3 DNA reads TGTGCCAGCAGTCCCTATCTATATGGCTACACCTTC.

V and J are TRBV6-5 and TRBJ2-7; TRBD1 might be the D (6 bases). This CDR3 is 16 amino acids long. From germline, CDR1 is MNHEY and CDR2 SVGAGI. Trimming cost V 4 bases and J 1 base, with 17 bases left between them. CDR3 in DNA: TGTGCCAGCAGTTTTCAGACAGGCCGAGCTTCCTACGAGCAGTACTTC. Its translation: CASSFQTGRASYEQYF.

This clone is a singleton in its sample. The CDR3 DNA follows: TGTGCCAGCAGTGAAAGTAGGGGGGATGAAAAACTGTTTTTT. This sequence encodes CASSESRGDEKLFF. The chain employs TRBV6-1 and TRBJ1-4; the D gene is possibly TRBD1 (6 bases). The germline V and J ends were trimmed by 2 bases and 6 bases, with 10 bases remaining between them. The germline V gene encodes CDR1 MNHNS and CDR2 SASEGT. The CDR3 runs to 14 residues.

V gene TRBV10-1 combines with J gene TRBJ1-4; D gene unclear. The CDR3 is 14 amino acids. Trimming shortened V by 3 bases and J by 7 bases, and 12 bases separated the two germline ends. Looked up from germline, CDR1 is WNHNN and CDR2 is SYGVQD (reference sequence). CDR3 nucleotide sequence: TGCGCCAGCAGTGAAGGACCCGGTCGTGAAAAACTGTTTTTT. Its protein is CASSEGPGREKLFF.

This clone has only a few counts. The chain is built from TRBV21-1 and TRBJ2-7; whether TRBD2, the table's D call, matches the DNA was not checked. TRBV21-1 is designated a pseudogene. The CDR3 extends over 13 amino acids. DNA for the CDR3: TGTGCCAGAGGGGGACTAGCGGACTACGAGCAGTACTTC. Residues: CARGGLADYEQYF.

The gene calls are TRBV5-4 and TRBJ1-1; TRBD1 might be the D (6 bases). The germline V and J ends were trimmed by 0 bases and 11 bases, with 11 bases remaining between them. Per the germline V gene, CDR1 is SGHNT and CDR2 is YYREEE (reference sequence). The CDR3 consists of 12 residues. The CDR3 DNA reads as TGTGCCAGCAGCTTGGATACAGGGACGGCTTTCTTT. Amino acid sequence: CASSLDTGTAFF. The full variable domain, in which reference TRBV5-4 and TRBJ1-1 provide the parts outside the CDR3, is ETGVTQSPTHLIKTRGQQVTLRCSSQSGHNTVSWYQQALGQGPQFIFQYYREEENGRGNFPPRFSGLQFPNYSSELNVNALELDDSALYLCASSLDTGTAFFGQGTRLTVV.

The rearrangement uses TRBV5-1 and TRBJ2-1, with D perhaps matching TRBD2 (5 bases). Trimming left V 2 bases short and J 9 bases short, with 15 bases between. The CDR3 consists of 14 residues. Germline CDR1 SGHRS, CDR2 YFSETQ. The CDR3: CASSFWGPSGEQFF. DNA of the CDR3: TGCGCCAGCAGCTTTTGGGGTCCGAGCGGTGAGCAGTTCTTC.